This is a list of T cell receptor beta chains from one sample in a study of T cells after posttransplantation cyclophosphamide. Assay used: immunoSEQ multiplex PCR; TCRdb lists only in-frame clones, some missing. The sample records about 36,000 clones, around 78% being singletons. This sample comprised CD4+ T cells sorted from blood, obtained approximately 2,000 days after a stem cell transplant with posttransplant cyclophosphamide. These receptors were collected from a female patient in her forties who received an allogeneic stem cell transplant from a related donor, was CMV-positive, and had no GVHD. Some T cells may be supplied by the graft donor. The CDR3 runs from the conserved cysteine through the conserved F or W. Fields, in order: J gene, clone size, V gene, CDR3 length, D gene, CDR3 protein, CDR3 DNA. D genes are given only for firm matches. The size of a clone is reported for some rows only, either as once, few or many, or as a class for expanded clones.

J: TRBJ2-7
size: -
V: TRBV5-1
length: 15
D: -
CDR3: CASSLESWGAYEQYF
DNA: TGCGCCAGCAGCTTGGAGTCGTGGGGGGCCTACGAGCAGTACTTC

J: TRBJ1-1
size: -
V: TRBV7-6
length: 18
D: TRBD1
CDR3: CASSLQGTGKGLNTEAFF
DNA: TGTGCCAGCAGCTTACAAGGGACAGGGAAGGGCCTGAACACTGAAGCTTTCTTT

J: TRBJ2-2
size: -
V: TRBV4-1
length: 16
D: -
CDR3: CASSQRGGRDTGELFF
DNA: TGCGCCAGCAGCCAGAGGGGGGGCAGGGACACCGGGGAGCTGTTTTTT

J: TRBJ2-7
size: few
V: TRBV15
length: 15
D: TRBD2
CDR3: CATSRGLAATYEQYF
DNA: TGTGCCACCAGCAGGGGACTAGCGGCGACCTACGAGCAGTACTTC

J: TRBJ1-2
size: -
V: TRBV2
length: 16
D: TRBD1
CDR3: CASSRDRGRILDGYTF
DNA: TGTGCCAGCAGTCGGGACAGGGGCCGGATCCTCGATGGCTACACCTTC

J: TRBJ2-2
size: -
V: TRBV7-8
length: 16
D: TRBD2
CDR3: CASSLRGRGNTGELFF
DNA: TGTGCCAGCAGCTTACGGGGGAGGGGAAACACCGGGGAGCTGTTTTTT

J: TRBJ2-1
size: -
V: TRBV18
length: 13
D: -
CDR3: CASSPEPGYEQFF
DNA: TGTGCCAGCTCACCCGAGCCAGGGTATGAGCAGTTCTTC

J: TRBJ1-5
size: -
V: TRBV6-1
length: 15
D: -
CDR3: CASSESLGGHQPQHF
DNA: TGTGCCAGCAGTGAATCCCTCGGGGGGCATCAGCCCCAGCATTTT

J: TRBJ2-2
size: -
V: TRBV11-3
length: 17
D: -
CDR3: CASSLGSNSLSAGELFF
DNA: TGTGCCAGCAGCTTAGGATCAAACAGTCTTTCAGCCGGGGAGCTGTTTTTT

J: TRBJ2-3
size: -
V: TRBV14
length: 16
D: TRBD2
CDR3: CASSQLGLAGESMEYF
DNA: TGTGCCAGCAGCCAACTCGGACTAGCGGGGGAGAGCATGGAGTATTTT

J: TRBJ2-3
size: -
V: TRBV30
length: 17
D: TRBD1
CDR3: CAWSVPDRVNIFDTQYF
DNA: TGTGCCTGGAGTGTACCCGACAGGGTCAATATTTTCGATACGCAGTATTTT

J: TRBJ2-5
size: -
V: TRBV19
length: 17
D: -
CDR3: CASSISGRGLEQETQYF
DNA: TGTGCCAGTAGTATAAGCGGTCGGGGGTTGGAACAAGAGACCCAGTACTTC

J: TRBJ2-7
size: -
V: TRBV5-1
length: 17
D: TRBD1
CDR3: CASSLVWGGTGGYEQYF
DNA: TGCGCCAGCAGCTTGGTATGGGGAGGGACAGGGGGCTACGAGCAGTACTTC

J: TRBJ1-1
size: -
V: TRBV7-9
length: 15
D: -
CDR3: CASSLAGGRATEAFF
DNA: TGTGCCAGCAGCTTAGCCGGGGGGCGGGCCACTGAAGCTTTCTTT

J: TRBJ1-1
size: -
V: TRBV23-1
length: 18
D: -
CDR3: CASSQSAKSGPRRNEAFF
DNA: TGCGCCAGCAGTCAATCGGCGAAGTCAGGCCCCCGGAGGAATGAAGCTTTCTTT

J: TRBJ2-5
size: -
V: TRBV28
length: 15
D: -
CDR3: CASSVDNLVGETQYF
DNA: TGTGCCAGCAGCGTTGACAACCTGGTTGGGGAGACCCAGTACTTC

J: TRBJ2-5
size: -
V: TRBV7-6
length: 17
D: -
CDR3: CASSLAAGTKGRETQYF
DNA: TGTGCCAGCAGCTTAGCGGCCGGGACAAAAGGAAGGGAGACCCAGTACTTC

J: TRBJ2-3
size: -
V: TRBV7-3
length: 16
D: TRBD1
CDR3: CASSTVQGGSTDTQYF
DNA: TGTGCCAGCAGCACAGTACAGGGGGGTAGCACAGATACGCAGTATTTT

J: TRBJ1-5
size: -
V: TRBV15
length: 14
D: -
CDR3: CATSKRGWGQPQHF
DNA: TGTGCCACCAGTAAACGGGGTTGGGGTCAGCCCCAGCATTTT

J: TRBJ2-7
size: -
V: TRBV5-5
length: 14
D: -
CDR3: CASSLGTGLYEQYF
DNA: TGTGCCAGCAGCTTGGGAACAGGTCTCTACGAGCAGTACTTC

J: TRBJ1-2
size: -
V: TRBV7-3
length: 15
D: TRBD1
CDR3: CASSMTGGANYGYTF
DNA: TGTGCCAGCAGCATGACAGGGGGCGCGAACTATGGCTACACCTTC